The clone carrying this TCR beta chain came up a few times. Its matching antigen is unknown. This entry belongs to a study of beta chain features in type 1 diabetes. Whole-study context: The patients were much like the healthy donors in age, gender and cell yields.

Losses at the gene ends were 0 bases for V and 5 bases for J; bases not matched to a gene: 13. The CDR3 has 19 amino acids. Germline lookup yields CDR1 SNHLY and CDR2 FYNNEI. Expressed TCRB transcripts were sequenced because the isolated RNA had all been reverse transcribed beforehand. The average read count of naive, central memory and regulatory T cell samples was some 3.8 million. Libraries were prepared by immunoSEQ multiplex PCR; TCRdb keeps only in-frame clonotypes and omits some of them. The table lists hundreds of thousands of clones, over 12% of them singletons. Study-level findings and limits: When Type 1 diabetes patients were examined, their TCRB CDR3s proved moderately but significantly shorter in all four CD4+ subsets.

Purity exceeded 95% in all sorted populations. The origin of this receptor is a man aged 18 to 29 with type 1 diabetes. The V call is TRBV2, the J call TRBJ2-5, with 12 bases fitting TRBD1. The source material was naive CD4+ T cells from blood. The CDR3 nucleotides are TGTGCCAGCAGTGAAGCTGTATCCCTCGGGACAGGGGGCAGCGAGACCCAGTACTTC. The encoded protein is CASSEAVSLGTGGSETQYF.